The next 12 T cell receptor beta chains were all read from a single sample in a study of regulatory T cells in long-lasting Graves disease. TCR beta libraries were built with iRepertoire HTBI primers and Arm-PCR of CDR3 regions. TCRdb reprocessed the multiplex PCR reads with MiXCR, giving one entry per CDR3 protein. This table has some 240,000 distinct CDR3 sequences, approximately 18% appearing once. The sample's time point: newly diagnosed GD, antithyroid drugs for less than 3 months. There was RNA extracted from PBMCs, and the TCR library was made from it. These same records also appear under a second study, on T cells in Graves' hyperthyroidism and ophthalmopathy.

The source was peripheral blood mononuclear cells (PBMCs), collected at new diagnosis, from a patient treated with antithyroid drugs. The receptors come from a woman in her 30s with Graves disease.

This clonotype was seen repeatedly, ten times or more. The chain links TRBV5-1 to TRBJ1-1; D is undetermined. Trimming took off 4 bases at V and 5 bases at J, with 15 bases between the two ends. This CDR3 contains 14 residues. Germline lookup yields CDR1 SGHRS and CDR2 YFSETQ. The CDR3 reads CASSPRVGLTEAFF. The CDR3 region has the DNA TGCGCCAGCAGCCCTAGGGTCGGGTTGACTGAAGCTTTCTTT.

This clonotype was detected once. With a much larger clone just one base away, this may be a read error. The chain uses TRBV7-2 and TRBJ2-1, with D possibly called TRBD1 or TRBD2 (5 bases each). Germline-derived CDR1 and CDR2 are SGHTA and FQGNSA. This CDR3 region has 14 residues. The CDR3 loop reads CASSLYEGYNEQLF. Here the CDR3 DNA reads TGTGCCAGCAGCTTATACGAGGGGTACAATGAGCAGTTATTC.

A word on this clonotype: A much larger clonotype is one base distant, so this may be a read error. No conserved phenylalanine or tryptophan is present at the end of the CDR3, so a read error is the likely explanation. The rearrangement uses TRBV18 and TRBJ2-3, with D unclear. Trimming took 0 bases from V and 4 from J, leaving 8 bases between them. The CDR3 sequence is 14 residues long. Germline CDR1 reads KGHSH; CDR2 reads LQKENI. CDR3 sequence reads: CASSPPALSDTQYL. Here the CDR3 DNA reads TGTGCCAGCTCACCACCGGCCCTCTCAGATACGCAGTATCTT.

This clonotype was detected ten times or more. V usage is TRBV19 and J usage is TRBJ2-1; 9 positions match TRBD2. CDR1 is LNHDA and CDR2 is SQIVND in the germline V gene (reference sequence). The V gene end was trimmed by 7 bases and the J gene end by 7 bases; junction bases not matched to a gene: 8. There are 14 residues in the CDR3. This CDR3 is CASKVAGESNEQFF. The CDR3 DNA is TGTGCCAGTAAAGTAGCGGGAGAGTCGAATGAGCAGTTCTTC.

This clonotype was detected ten times or more. The chain recombines TRBV18 with TRBJ1-5, with a tentative D call TRBD1 (5 bases). Germline lookup yields CDR1 KGHSH and CDR2 LQKENI. V lost 2 bases to trimming and J lost 5 bases, with 10 bases between them. The CDR3 has 14 amino acids. CDR3 residues: CASSPGKGDQPQHF. DNA of the CDR3: TGTGCCAGCTCACCAGGGAAAGGGGATCAGCCCCAGCATTTT.

This clonotype came up once. Given a much more abundant clone one base away, this may be a read error. V and J are TRBV12-3 or TRBV12-4 and TRBJ2-5; 8 nucleotides line up with TRBD1. CDR3 size: 15 residues. Trimming removed 0 bases from V and 11 bases from J; junction bases left unmatched: 11. The CDR3 DNA follows: TGTGCCAGCAGTTTAGCGGGACAGGTCTACAATGAGCAGTACTTC. Protein sequence: CASSLAGQVYNEQYF.

In its sample, this clonotype was seen many times. J is TRBJ2-5 and V is TRBV29-1; weak D call: TRBD2 (5 bases). Germline values: CDR1 SQVTM, CDR2 ANQGSEA. Trimming left V 6 bases short and J 4 bases short, with 9 bases between. The CDR3 is made up of 11 amino acids. The CDR3 DNA follows: TGCAGCGTCCTTCGGGGAGAGACCCAGTACTTC. Its protein product is CSVLRGETQYF.

This clonotype has at least ten counts. The genes are TRBV6-1 and TRBJ1-4; no definite D call. The V end lost 6 bases, the J end lost 6 bases, and 17 bases lay between the germline ends. Per germline, CDR1 MNHNS and CDR2 SASEGT. The CDR3 runs 15 residues. As DNA, the CDR3 is TGTGCCAGCAGACCTACGGCGGCGTGGGATGAAAAACTGTTTTTT. It specifies CASRPTAAWDEKLFF.

V is TRBV20-1 and J is TRBJ2-5; 9 bases align to TRBD2. This CDR3 region has 10 residues. V was clipped by 6 bases and J by 11 bases; unmatched bases: 4. The germline V gene encodes CDR1 DFQATT and CDR2 SNEGSKA (reference sequence). The CDR3: CSAPSGRQYF. DNA for the CDR3: TGCAGTGCCCCGAGCGGGAGGCAGTACTTC.

This clonotype was detected ten times or more. The chain joins TRBV29-1 to TRBJ1-1; TRBD1 matches at 7 bases. The V segment lost 3 bases and the J segment 0 bases; nucleotides outside the gene matches: 13. CDR3 length: 17 residues. Per the germline V gene, CDR1 is SQVTM and CDR2 is ANQGSEA. CDR3 protein: CSVDMGWQGVLNTEAFF. In DNA form, the CDR3 reads TGCAGCGTTGATATGGGTTGGCAGGGGGTTTTGAACACTGAAGCTTTCTTT.

This clonotype showed up just a few times. The chain couples TRBV28 to TRBJ1-2, with D perhaps TRBD1 (6 bases). Germline V lookup: CDR1 MDHEN, CDR2 SYDVKM. This CDR3 has 15 amino acids. The V end was cut by 5 bases, the J end by 2 bases, with 15 bases between. This CDR3 is CASSPQGKANYGYTF. CDR3 in DNA: TGTGCCAGCAGTCCACAGGGAAAAGCCAACTATGGCTACACCTTC.

This clonotype has a count of ten or more. The V call is TRBV3-1, the J call TRBJ2-2, with TRBD1 matching 7 bases. From germline, CDR1 is LGHDT and CDR2 YNNKEL (reference sequence). The CDR3 contains 16 residues. V was clipped by 2 bases and J by 0 bases; unmatched bases: 3. The CDR3 spells CASSQPGTANTGELFF. The CDR3 DNA is TGTGCCAGCAGCCAACCTGGGACAGCGAACACCGGGGAGCTGTTTTTT.